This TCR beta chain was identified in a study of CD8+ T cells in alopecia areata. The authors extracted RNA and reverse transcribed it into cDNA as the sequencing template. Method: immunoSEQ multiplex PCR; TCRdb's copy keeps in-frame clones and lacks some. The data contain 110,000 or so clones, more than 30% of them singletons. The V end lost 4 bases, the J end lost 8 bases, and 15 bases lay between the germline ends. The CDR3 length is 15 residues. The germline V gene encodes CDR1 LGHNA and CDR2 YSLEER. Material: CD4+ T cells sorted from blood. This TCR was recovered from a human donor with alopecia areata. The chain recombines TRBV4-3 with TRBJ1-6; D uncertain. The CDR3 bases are TGCGCCAGCAGCCCCTCCCGGGGATTTTATTCACCCCTCCACTTT. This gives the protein CASSPSRGFYSPLHF.